This T cell receptor (beta chain) was profiled in a study of CD8+CD57+ T cells in acquired aplastic anemia. According to the study, genomic DNA was the template for TCR beta VDJ and CDR3 profiling. One entry per CDR3 protein results from TCRdb running MiXCR on the reads. The sample consists of more than 250,000 distinct CDR3 sequences, approximately 80% of them appearing once. Only patients with CD8+CD57+ cell expansion on flow cytometry were chosen for sequencing. Patients uniformly had severe acquired aplastic anemia. By the time of blood sampling, patients had still received no therapy. Whole-study findings and limits: Patients and controls were found to share roughly 31 CD8+ CDR3 sequences. In CD8+ cells, Simpson's diversity showed no significant difference between patients and controls.

The germline V and J ends were trimmed by 8 bases and 12 bases, with 21 bases remaining between them. This CDR3 is 13 amino acids long. Per the germline V gene, CDR1 is SGHTA and CDR2 is FQGNSA. Of note for this clonotype: The target antigen is unknown.

The sequence derives from a human donor with aplastic anemia. The specimen sequenced was sorted CD4+, CD8+, or CD8+CD57+ T cells (not recorded which) from PBMCs. The V call is TRBV7-2, the J call TRBJ2-3; TRBD1 might be the D (6 bases). The CDR3: CASGRQANDAQYF. The CDR3 DNA sequence: TGTGCCAGCGGGAGACAGGCCAACGATGCTCAGTATTTT. The variable domain in full, completed from reference TRBV7-2 and TRBJ2-3, reads GAGVSQSPSNKVTEKGKDVELRCDPISGHTALYWYRQSLGQGLEFLIYFQGNSAPDKSGLPSDRFSAERTGGSVSTLTIQRTQQEDSAVYLCASGRQANDAQYFGPGTRLTVL.